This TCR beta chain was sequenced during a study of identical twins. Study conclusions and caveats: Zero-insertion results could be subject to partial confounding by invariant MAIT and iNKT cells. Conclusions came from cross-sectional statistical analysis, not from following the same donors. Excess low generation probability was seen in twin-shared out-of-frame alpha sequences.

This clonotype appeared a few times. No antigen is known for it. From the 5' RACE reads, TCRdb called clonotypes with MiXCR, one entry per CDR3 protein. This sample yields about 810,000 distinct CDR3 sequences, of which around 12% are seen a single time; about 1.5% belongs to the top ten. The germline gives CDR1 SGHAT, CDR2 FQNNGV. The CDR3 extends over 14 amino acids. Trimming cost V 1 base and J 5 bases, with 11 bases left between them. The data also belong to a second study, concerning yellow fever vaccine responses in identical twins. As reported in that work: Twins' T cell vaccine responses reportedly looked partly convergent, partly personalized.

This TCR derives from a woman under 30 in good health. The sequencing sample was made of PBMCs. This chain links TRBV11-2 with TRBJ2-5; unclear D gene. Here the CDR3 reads CASSLVGSRETQYF. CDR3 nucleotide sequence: TGTGCCAGCAGCTTAGTGGGAAGCCGGGAGACCCAGTACTTC.